This paragraph reports one T cell receptor beta chain. This specimen belongs to a study of blood T cell repertoires in COVID-19. As for the study in general: From the United States, Italy and Spain came samples of acute and convalescent COVID-19. PBMCs, B-cell-depleted T cells, or T cells provided the cDNA or gDNA that made up the material.

Losses at the gene ends were 1 base for V and 4 bases for J; bases not matched to a gene: 10. CDR3 size: 16 residues. Looked up from germline, CDR1 is SGHRS and CDR2 is YFSETQ. In the authors' methods: By means of reference gene primer amplification, nucleated cell counts were estimated. Some clones are missing from TCRdb's copy, which holds only in-frame ones; the method was immunoSEQ multiplex PCR. From that table come the V and J calls and clone size; the DNA was used to work out D and trimming. The sample lists 150,000 to 200,000 clones; around 85% were seen once. The sample taken for sequencing was peripheral blood. The receptor comes from a man aged 45-60 years with active or convalescent COVID-19. The V call is TRBV5-1, the J call TRBJ2-7; 8 bases map to TRBD1. In DNA, the CDR3 is TGCGCCAGCAGCTTGCTCGGGACAGGTGACATGTACGAGCAGTACTTC. As protein: CASSLLGTGDMYEQYF.